The 32 T cell receptor beta chains listed next were all sequenced from one sample in a study of identical twins. TCRdb recomputed calls from the 5' RACE reads with MiXCR, one row per CDR3 protein. This repertoire shows 450,000 to 500,000 distinct CDR3 sequences, roughly an eighth found once; its top ten account for 0.95% to 1%. The sample also formed part of further work on yellow fever vaccine responses in identical twins.

The sequencing sample was made of CD4+ T cells sorted from blood. Receptor source: a woman between 18 and 30 years old in good health.

In this sample, this clonotype turned up a few times. This rearrangement joins TRBV28 to TRBJ2-7, with D possibly being TRBD2 (5 bases). The V gene's germline CDR1 is MDHEN and CDR2 SYDVKM. V lost 6 bases to trimming and J lost 3 bases, with 21 bases between them. The CDR3 extends over 16 amino acids. For the CDR3, the DNA is TGTGCCAGCAGCCTCCCGGGTCGTCCCGAGGGCTACGAGCAGTACTTC. Translating gives CASSLPGRPEGYEQYF.

V usage is TRBV30 and J usage is TRBJ2-1, with a tentative D call TRBD2 (6 bases). Trimming removed 3 bases from V and 5 bases from J, with 17 bases in between. The germline gives CDR1 GTSNPN, CDR2 SVGIG (reference sequence). The CDR3 loop spans 15 amino acids. DNA for the CDR3: TGTGCCTGGAGGCTTTGGCGGGGTTCTCACAATGAGCAGTTCTTC. Translation gives CAWRLWRGSHNEQFF.

The sample holds one count of this clonotype. The V and J genes are TRBV28 and TRBJ1-6, with a possible D match to TRBD1 (6 bases). V lost 4 bases, J lost 5 bases, and 12 bases lay in between. Germline CDR1 MDHEN, CDR2 SYDVKM. The CDR3 contains 15 residues. The CDR3 nucleotides are TGTGCCAGCAGTTGGTACAGGGAGAATAATTCACCCCTCCACTTT. This sequence encodes CASSWYRENNSPLHF.

This clonotype occurred many times. The chain uses TRBV10-3 and TRBJ2-6; D is possibly TRBD1 (5 bases). The germline V and J ends were trimmed by 7 bases and 2 bases, with 12 bases remaining between them. CDR1 is ENHRY, CDR2 SYGVKD, per germline. The CDR3 is 15 amino acids. CDR3 nucleotide sequence: TGTGCCATCAAAGCAGGGCCAACTGGGGCCAACGTCCTGACTTTC. Translating it yields CAIKAGPTGANVLTF.

This clonotype turned up a few times. CDR3 in amino acids: CASRTGLASTQYF. The CDR3 nucleotides are TGTGCCAGCAGGACGGGACTAGCGAGCACCCAGTACTTC. The rearrangement uses TRBV6-6 and TRBJ2-5; 10 nucleotides line up with TRBD2. Trimming took 6 bases from V and 8 from J; bases not matched to a gene: 6. The CDR3 is 13 residues long. Germline CDR1 reads MNHNY; CDR2 reads SVGAGI (reference sequence).

This clonotype has more than one count but fewer than ten. The chain combines TRBV6-2 or TRBV6-3 with TRBJ2-7; D is perhaps TRBD1 (6 bases). Trimming shortened V by 6 bases and J by 3 bases, and 9 bases separated the two germline ends. The CDR3 is 12 amino acids. The V gene's germline CDR1 is MNHEY and CDR2 SVGEGT. The CDR3 region has the DNA TGTGCCAGCAGACTACAGGGCTACGAGCAGTACTTC. Translated, it gives CASRLQGYEQYF.

This clonotype was counted a few times. The V gene is TRBV6-1, the J gene TRBJ2-7, with 11 bases lining up with TRBD2. V lost 6 bases, J lost 5 bases, and 15 bases stayed unmatched. The germline CDR1 and CDR2 sequences are MNHNS and SASEGT. This CDR3 region has 17 residues. CDR3 region: CASSDPSFSGRADEQYF. CDR3 nucleotides: TGTGCCAGCAGCGATCCCTCTTTTAGCGGGAGGGCCGACGAGCAGTACTTC.

This clonotype occurred a few times. The chain has TRBV28 and TRBJ2-1; no clear D. Germline V gives CDR1 MDHEN, CDR2 SYDVKM. This CDR3 has 11 amino acids. V shed 6 bases and J shed 7 bases, with 7 bases lying between them. The DNA for the CDR3 is TGTGCCAGCAGGGGCTGGAATGAGCAGTTCTTC. Its translation: CASRGWNEQFF.

This clonotype was picked up a small number of times. This chain connects TRBV7-9 to TRBJ2-3, with 11 bases aligning to TRBD2. The CDR3 sequence is 16 residues long. V gave up 5 bases and J gave up 4 bases; unmatched junction bases: 8. Germline V CDR1 and CDR2: SEHNR, FQNEAQ (reference sequence). CDR3 in amino acids: CASSIVAGGPADTQYF. CDR3 sequence (DNA): TGTGCCAGCAGCATTGTAGCGGGGGGGCCGGCAGATACGCAGTATTTT.

V usage is TRBV6-5 and J usage is TRBJ2-7, with D possibly being TRBD2 (6 bases). Germline V gives CDR1 MNHEY, CDR2 SVGAGI. This CDR3 region has 16 residues. Trimming cost V 2 bases and J 1 base, with 15 bases left between them. The CDR3 DNA is TGTGCCAGCAGTTACGCGGGACGGAGGAAATCCTACGAGCAGTACTTC. It is translated as CASSYAGRRKSYEQYF.

The V and J genes are TRBV29-1 and TRBJ2-7, with 7 bases identical to TRBD1. Losses at the gene ends were 5 bases for V and 1 base for J; bases not matched to a gene: 2. The CDR3 runs 12 residues. The germline CDR1 and CDR2 sequences are SQVTM and ANQGSEA. In nucleotides, the CDR3 is TGCAGCGTTACGGGACAGTCCTACGAGCAGTACTTC. It is translated as CSVTGQSYEQYF.

The chain uses TRBV5-1 and TRBJ2-1, with D tentatively TRBD2 (7 bases). V was cut by 2 bases and J by 0 bases, with 12 bases left in between. Germline V CDR1 and CDR2: SGHRS, YFSETQ. The CDR3 sequence is 16 residues long. CDR3 coding DNA: TGCGCCAGCAGCTTATCTCGGGGGGCCTCCTACAATGAGCAGTTCTTC. This gives the protein CASSLSRGASYNEQFF.

The sample holds a few counts of this clonotype. V is TRBV29-1 and J is TRBJ1-2; D remains unclear. The CDR3 consists of 14 residues. In germline, CDR1 is SQVTM, CDR2 ANQGSEA. V lost 6 bases to trimming and J lost 0 bases, with 14 bases between them. CDR3 coding DNA: TGCAGCGTGGGTGTTGGCTTAGCTAACTATGGCTACACCTTC. This codes for CSVGVGLANYGYTF.

This clonotype turned up a few times. V gene TRBV20-1 combines with J gene TRBJ1-1; TRBD1 is a possible D gene (6 bases). Germline V gene sequence: CDR1 DFQATT, CDR2 SNEGSKA (reference sequence). V was trimmed by 0 bases and J by 3 bases, leaving 20 bases between them. The CDR3 has 17 residues. In DNA form, the CDR3 reads TGCAGTGCTAGAGACCCCCGGGACATAGTATGGTACACTGAAGCTTTCTTT. Translated, it gives CSARDPRDIVWYTEAFF.

With respect to this clonotype: The conserved phenylalanine or tryptophan normally closing the CDR3 is absent here, so this likely arose from a read error. The chain couples TRBV15 to TRBJ2-3; possibly TRBD2 for D (6 bases). CDR1 is LNHNV and CDR2 is YYDKDF in the germline V gene (reference sequence). The V end was cut by 0 bases, the J end by 1 base, with 11 bases between. This CDR3 is built from 16 residues. CDR3 residues: CATSRDRGYGTDTQYS. The CDR3 nucleotides read TGTGCCACCAGCAGAGATCGGGGGTATGGCACAGATACGCAGTATTCT.

The CDR3 protein is CSARRIQGSANEQFF. The CDR3 DNA reads as TGCAGTGCTAGGCGTATCCAGGGGAGCGCGAATGAGCAGTTCTTC. The chain links TRBV20-1 to TRBJ2-1; D possibly corresponds to TRBD1 (6 bases). The CDR3 has 15 residues. CDR1 is DFQATT and CDR2 is SNEGSKA in the germline V gene (reference sequence). Deletions cut 3 bases from V and 7 bases from J, with 19 bases between.

The chain carries TRBV18 and TRBJ2-5; 7 bases agree with TRBD1. J lost 2 bases, V lost 1 base, and 1 base had no gene match. The CDR3 loop spans 14 amino acids. CDR1 is KGHSH and CDR2 is LQKENI in the germline V gene. The CDR3 loop is CASSPQGQQETQYF. The CDR3, as DNA: TGTGCCAGCTCACCACAGGGACAGCAAGAGACCCAGTACTTC.

This clonotype has just a few counts. V usage is TRBV6-1 and J usage is TRBJ2-4, with D uncertain. The CDR3 extends over 14 amino acids. The germline V gene has CDR1 MNHNS and CDR2 SASEGT. V lost 10 bases and J 1 base, leaving 14 bases between the germline ends. CDR3: CATTPALAKNIQYF. In DNA, the CDR3 is TGTGCCACCACCCCCGCGCTGGCCAAAAACATTCAGTACTTC.

There are a few counts of this clonotype. The chain carries TRBV20-1 and TRBJ1-1, with 7 bases fitting TRBD1. The CDR3 loop spans 12 amino acids. The junction had 3 bases not matched to a gene; V was cut back by 3 bases and J by 5 bases. Per germline, CDR1 DFQATT and CDR2 SNEGSKA (reference sequence). CDR3 residues: CSARGTATEAFF. DNA of the CDR3: TGCAGTGCTAGGGGGACAGCAACTGAAGCTTTCTTT.

Only a few counts were recorded for this clonotype. J is TRBJ2-3 and V is TRBV28; 9 nucleotides line up with TRBD2. Germline CDR1 MDHEN, CDR2 SYDVKM. V dropped 4 bases and J dropped 6; count of bases not matched to a gene: 11. The CDR3 is 16 amino acids. This CDR3 reads CASSSPWREGLDTQYF. CDR3 nucleotides: TGTGCCAGCAGTTCTCCCTGGCGGGAGGGGCTGGATACGCAGTATTTT.

V gene TRBV7-2 combines with J gene TRBJ2-2; TRBD1 or TRBD2 may be the D gene (5 bases each). V dropped 6 bases and J dropped 2 bases, with 13 bases sitting between them. Per germline, CDR1 SGHTA and CDR2 FQGNSA. The CDR3 sequence is 15 residues long. The CDR3 DNA sequence: TGTGCCAGCAGGCTGGTTGGGGGAAACACCGGGGAGCTGTTTTTT. This sequence encodes CASRLVGGNTGELFF.

This clonotype came up a few times. The chain has TRBV4-1 and TRBJ1-2, with a weak D call TRBD1 (5 bases). With 0 bases removed from V and 5 bases from J, the gap between germline ends came to 7 bases. There are 13 residues in the CDR3. Germline V gene data show CDR1 as MGHRA and CDR2 as YSYEKL. The CDR3, as DNA: TGCGCCAGCAGCCAAGATTCAGGGTATGGCTACACCTTC. Translated, it gives CASSQDSGYGYTF.

The chain joins TRBV19 to TRBJ1-4; D is possibly TRBD1 (5 bases). V lost 8 bases, J lost 4 bases, and 11 bases lay in between. This CDR3 comprises 13 residues. Per the germline V gene, CDR1 is LNHDA and CDR2 is SQIVND (reference sequence). This CDR3 reads CASAGTSNEKLFF. CDR3 sequence (DNA): TGTGCCAGTGCCGGGACGAGTAATGAAAAACTGTTTTTT.

The gene calls are TRBV15 and TRBJ2-7; 9 nucleotides line up with TRBD1. Trimming cost V 3 bases and J 0 bases; bases outside gene matches: 18. The CDR3 has 20 residues. From germline, CDR1 is LNHNV and CDR2 YYDKDF (reference sequence). In nucleotides, the CDR3 is TGTGCCACCAGCAGGCCGCTGACCGGGACAGGGCATTTGAGCTCCTACGAGCAGTACTTC. This codes for CATSRPLTGTGHLSSYEQYF.

This clonotype has more than one count but fewer than ten. The chain uses TRBV10-1 and TRBJ2-7; a possible D gene is TRBD1 (6 bases). The CDR3 covers 16 residues. The germline gives CDR1 WNHNN, CDR2 SYGVQD (reference sequence). Between the trimmed V and J ends, which lost 1 base and 2 bases, there was a span of 15 bases. As DNA, the CDR3 is TGCGCCAGCAGTGAGTGGGCAGGGGCTAACCCCTACGAGCAGTACTTC. Protein product: CASSEWAGANPYEQYF.

There are a few counts of this clonotype. The chain employs TRBV7-9 and TRBJ2-7; 9 bases agree with TRBD1. Germline assignment: CDR1 SEHNR and CDR2 FQNEAQ (reference sequence). The CDR3 length is 15 residues. Losses at the gene ends were 5 bases for V and 3 bases for J; bases not matched to a gene: 8. CDR3 DNA: TGTGCCAGCAGCAGCATTGGGACAGGGAACTACGAGCAGTACTTC. It is translated as CASSSIGTGNYEQYF.

The chain employs TRBV6-6 and TRBJ2-7; no definite D call. V lost 8 bases to trimming and J lost 2 bases, with 13 bases between them. There are 13 residues in the CDR3. Germline CDR1 MNHNY, CDR2 SVGAGI (reference sequence). CDR3: CASRWRPTYEQYF. The CDR3 DNA sequence: TGTGCCAGCCGCTGGCGTCCGACCTACGAGCAGTACTTC.

This clonotype has just a few counts. This chain links TRBV5-1 with TRBJ2-7; 13 nucleotides align to TRBD2. CDR3 length: 20 residues. V lost 0 bases, J lost 0 bases, and 12 bases stayed unmatched. Germline V CDR1 and CDR2: SGHRS, YFSETQ. CDR3 sequence reads: CASSLVGLAGAALSSYEQYF. For the CDR3, the DNA is TGCGCCAGCAGCTTGGTAGGACTAGCGGGGGCCGCCCTGAGCTCCTACGAGCAGTACTTC.

V is TRBV5-1 and J is TRBJ2-1; D possibly corresponds to TRBD2 (7 bases). V lost 0 bases to trimming and J lost 15 bases, with 13 bases between them. Germline loops: CDR1 SGHRS, CDR2 YFSETQ. This CDR3 spans 12 amino acids. DNA for the CDR3: TGCGCCAGCAGCTTGGCGGGGGGCATGGGGTTCTTC. Translation gives CASSLAGGMGFF.

The chain combines TRBV4-3 with TRBJ2-1; 7 bases agree with TRBD1. The germline gives CDR1 LGHNA, CDR2 YSLEER. Germline trimming cut 4 bases from V and 8 bases from J; bases unmatched to any gene: 8. CDR3 length: 14 residues. CDR3 DNA sequence: TGCGCCAGCAGCCCGGAAGACAGGGTCTATGAGCAGTTCTTC. The encoded protein is CASSPEDRVYEQFF.

This clonotype was found a few times. The chain links TRBV11-2 to TRBJ2-5; D remains unclear. The germline CDR1 and CDR2 sequences are SGHAT and FQNNGV. V lost 2 bases to trimming and J lost 2 bases, with 9 bases between them. The CDR3 has 14 residues. The CDR3 sequence: CASSLIPGQETQYF. In DNA form, the CDR3 reads TGTGCCAGCAGCTTAATCCCGGGTCAAGAGACCCAGTACTTC.

This sequence joins TRBV27 and TRBJ2-7, with D tentatively TRBD1 or TRBD2 (5 bases each). This CDR3 has 11 amino acids. In germline, CDR1 is MNHEY, CDR2 SMNVEV (reference sequence). V was pared by 8 bases and J by 13 bases, with 18 bases between. The CDR3 DNA reads as TGTGCCAGCGGGGCTGCGGGTACCCCATACTTC. Amino acids: CASGAAGTPYF.